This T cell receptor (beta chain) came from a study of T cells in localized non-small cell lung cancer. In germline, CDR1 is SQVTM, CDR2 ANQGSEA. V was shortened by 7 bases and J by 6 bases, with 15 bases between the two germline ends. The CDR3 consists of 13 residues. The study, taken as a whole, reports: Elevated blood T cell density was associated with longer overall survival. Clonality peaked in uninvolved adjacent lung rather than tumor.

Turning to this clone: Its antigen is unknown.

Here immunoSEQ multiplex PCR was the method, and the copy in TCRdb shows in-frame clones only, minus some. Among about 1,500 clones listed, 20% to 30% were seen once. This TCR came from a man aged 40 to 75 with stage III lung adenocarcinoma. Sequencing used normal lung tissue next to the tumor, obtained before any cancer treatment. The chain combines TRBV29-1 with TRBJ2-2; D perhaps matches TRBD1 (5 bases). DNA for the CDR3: TGCAGCGCCGCACAGGAAATGGCCGGGGAGCTGTTTTTT. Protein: CSAAQEMAGELFF.